Presented here are 24 T cell receptor beta chains from one specimen sequenced in a study of shared clonotypes between healthy human individuals. Sequenced by immunoSEQ multiplex PCR; TCRdb stores in-frame clones only, minus some. The data show 2 million to 2.5 million clones, approximately 94% seen once. The specimen was naive CD4+ T cells sorted from blood. Subset defined: CD45RA+ positively selected. The source of these receptors is a young man in good health.

The J gene is TRBJ1-1, the V gene TRBV5-1; 8 nucleotides line up with TRBD1. This CDR3 contains 15 residues. The germline CDR1 and CDR2 sequences are SGHRS and YFSETQ. With 3 bases clipped from V and 7 bases from J, the junction kept 11 bases outside the gene matches. The chain's CDR3 is CASSSGQGWSSEAFF. CDR3 bases: TGCGCCAGCAGCTCCGGACAGGGTTGGTCGAGTGAAGCTTTCTTT.

The genes are TRBV6-5 and TRBJ2-4; no clear D. The V gene's germline CDR1 is MNHEY and CDR2 SVGAGI. The CDR3 has 16 amino acids. Trimming removed 0 bases at V and 7 bases at J, with 16 bases between. The CDR3 nucleotides are TGTGCCAGCAGTTACTCTTTGGACCGAAGGATGAACATTCAGTACTTC. It codes for CASSYSLDRRMNIQYF.

The gene calls are TRBV7-8 and TRBJ2-7; the match to TRBD2 covers 7 bases. CDR1 SGHVS and CDR2 FQNEAQ come from the germline V gene. CDR3 length: 15 amino acids. The V and J ends lost 4 bases and 8 bases, in that order; junction bases with no gene match: 14. The CDR3, as DNA: TGTGCCAGCAGCTCCCGCCTAGCGGCGGAGGGGAAGCAGTACTTC. It codes for CASSSRLAAEGKQYF.

CDR3: CAWSAPRTGVYEQYF. CDR3 bases: TGTGCCTGGAGTGCCCCCCGGACAGGAGTCTACGAGCAGTACTTC. The gene calls are TRBV30 and TRBJ2-7; 7 nucleotides line up with TRBD1. V shed 1 base and J 3 bases; nucleotides not matched to a gene: 9. This CDR3 comprises 15 residues. Germline CDR1 and CDR2: GTSNPN and SVGIG (reference sequence).

V and J are TRBV29-1 and TRBJ2-7; D could derive from TRBD1 or TRBD2 (5 bases each). CDR1 SQVTM and CDR2 ANQGSEA come from the germline V gene. The V gene lost 2 bases and the J gene lost 5 bases, with 10 bases spanning the gap. This CDR3 has 12 amino acids. The CDR3 protein is CSVESGPDEQYF. The CDR3 DNA reads as TGCAGCGTTGAATCGGGACCGGACGAGCAGTACTTC.

This clone has just one count. This sequence joins TRBV19 and TRBJ2-1; 10 bases agree with TRBD1. Trimming removed 3 bases from V and 3 bases from J; junction bases left unmatched: 2. The CDR3 spans 15 residues. CDR1 and CDR2 (germline): LNHDA, SQIVND (reference sequence). The CDR3 spells CASSIRTGGYNEQFF. DNA of the CDR3: TGTGCCAGTAGTATCCGGACAGGGGGCTACAATGAGCAGTTCTTC.

CDR3 in amino acids: CASSIDRGAGYGYTF. In DNA form, the CDR3 reads TGTGCCAGTAGTATCGACAGGGGCGCTGGCTATGGCTACACCTTC. The chain has TRBV19 and TRBJ1-2; 8 bases agree with TRBD1. Unmatched junction bases numbered 7, after V lost 3 bases and J lost 4 bases. Per the germline V gene, CDR1 is LNHDA and CDR2 is SQIVND (reference sequence). The CDR3 totals 15 residues. The full variable domain, its missing parts supplied by reference TRBV19 and TRBJ1-2, is DGGITQSPKYLFRKEGQNVTLSCEQNLNHDAMYWYRQDPGQGLRLIYYSQIVNDFQKGDIAEGYSVSREKKESFPLTVTSAQKNPTAFYLCASSIDRGAGYGYTFGSGTRLTVV.

This chain uses TRBV28 with TRBJ1-6; the match to TRBD1 covers 8 bases. The V and J ends lost 10 bases and 6 bases, in that order; junction bases with no gene match: 8. Germline CDR1 reads MDHEN; CDR2 reads SYDVKM. This CDR3 is built from 14 residues. The CDR3 spells CATIPGQVNSPLHF. CDR3 DNA sequence: TGTGCCACCATTCCGGGACAGGTTAATTCACCCCTCCACTTT.

The genes are TRBV9 and TRBJ1-1; TRBD1 aligns across 11 bases. Trimming at V came to 4 bases and at J to 4 bases, leaving 9 bases not matched to a gene. Germline V gene lookup returns CDR1 SGDLS and CDR2 YYNGEE. The CDR3 length is 16 residues. CDR3 protein: CASSHKGTGGSTEAFF. For the CDR3, the DNA is TGTGCCAGCAGCCACAAAGGGACAGGGGGAAGCACTGAAGCTTTCTTT.

This clone was seen more than once but under ten times. This specimen includes other DNA sequences encoding the same CDR3. The chain recombines TRBV5-1 with TRBJ2-1; tentatively, D is TRBD2 (6 bases). In germline, CDR1 is SGHRS, CDR2 YFSETQ. V gave up 0 bases and J gave up 0 bases, with 7 bases separating them. The CDR3 runs 15 residues. The chain's CDR3 is CASSLETSSYNEQFF. The CDR3 nucleotides read TGCGCCAGCAGCTTGGAGACTAGCTCCTACAATGAGCAGTTCTTC.

This clone was seen a single time. The chain joins TRBV2 to TRBJ1-3; 7 bases line up with TRBD1. Germline loops: CDR1 SNHLY, CDR2 FYNNEI. V lost 6 bases, J lost 1 base, and 6 bases stayed unmatched. There are 15 residues in the CDR3. The CDR3 is CASSQQGPSGNTIYF. The CDR3 DNA reads as TGTGCCAGCAGCCAACAGGGGCCGTCTGGAAACACCATATATTTT.

This clone was counted a single time. V usage is TRBV19 and J usage is TRBJ1-3; weak D call: TRBD1 (5 bases). Germline lookup yields CDR1 LNHDA and CDR2 SQIVND (reference sequence). The V end lost 5 bases, the J end lost 4 bases, and 15 bases lay between the germline ends. The CDR3 runs 15 residues. In DNA, the CDR3 is TGTGCCAGTAGTCAAATAGGGGCGCCGGGAAACACCATATATTTT. Protein product: CASSQIGAPGNTIYF. Using reference TRBV19 and TRBJ1-3 for the parts outside the CDR3, the full variable domain is DGGITQSPKYLFRKEGQNVTLSCEQNLNHDAMYWYRQDPGQGLRLIYYSQIVNDFQKGDIAEGYSVSREKKESFPLTVTSAQKNPTAFYLCASSQIGAPGNTIYFGEGSWLTVV.

V is TRBV29-1 and J is TRBJ2-5; the D call may be TRBD1 or TRBD2 (6 bases each). With 6 bases removed from V and 4 bases from J, the gap between germline ends came to 21 bases. CDR1 is SQVTM and CDR2 is ANQGSEA in the germline V gene. CDR3 length equals 15 residues. As DNA, the CDR3 is TGCAGCGTCAAACAGGGACTTGGATCTGGAGAGACCCAGTACTTC. Its translation: CSVKQGLGSGETQYF.

The chain combines TRBV6-1 with TRBJ2-4; D not resolved. The ends were cut back, 2 bases at V and 5 bases at J, with 10 bases in the middle. The CDR3 spans 14 residues. Germline V gene sequence: CDR1 MNHNS, CDR2 SASEGT. In DNA form, the CDR3 reads TGTGCCAGCAGTGAATGGCCAGCTGAAAACATTCAGTACTTC. Residues: CASSEWPAENIQYF.

The chain employs TRBV18 and TRBJ1-4, with TRBD1 identical over 7 bases. The germline V gene encodes CDR1 KGHSH and CDR2 LQKENI. The CDR3 is 14 amino acids. Trimming took 8 bases from V and 9 from J; bases not matched to a gene: 12. CDR3 protein: CASMRGTAVKKLFF. The CDR3 region has the DNA TGTGCCAGCATGCGCGGGACAGCCGTGAAAAAACTGTTTTTT.

V and J are TRBV28 and TRBJ1-1, with D maybe TRBD1 (6 bases). This CDR3 region has 13 residues. The germline V gene encodes CDR1 MDHEN and CDR2 SYDVKM. The V and J ends lost 3 bases and 11 bases respectively, with 16 bases between them. The CDR3 coding sequence is TGTGCCAGCAGTTTCCGTCCTAGGGGGGCGGCTTTCTTT. Encoded protein: CASSFRPRGAAFF.

V usage is TRBV2 and J usage is TRBJ2-5; 12 bases are a match to TRBD2. CDR3 size: 16 residues. V was pared by 2 bases and J by 5 bases, with 6 bases of the junction left unmatched. Germline V gene sequence: CDR1 SNHLY, CDR2 FYNNEI. This CDR3 is CASSETSGRNGETQYF. CDR3 in DNA: TGTGCCAGCAGTGAAACTAGCGGGAGGAATGGGGAGACCCAGTACTTC.

This clone was seen just once. The chain recombines TRBV19 with TRBJ2-2, with 8 bases identical to TRBD1. Germline CDR1 LNHDA, CDR2 SQIVND (reference sequence). The junction had 8 bases not matched to a gene; V was cut back by 4 bases and J by 7 bases. The CDR3 length is 15 residues. The CDR3 DNA follows: TGTGCCAGTAGTACTCCGGACAGGGTGGACGGGGAGCTGTTTTTT. It specifies CASSTPDRVDGELFF. The full variable domain, completed using reference TRBV19 and TRBJ2-2, is DGGITQSPKYLFRKEGQNVTLSCEQNLNHDAMYWYRQDPGQGLRLIYYSQIVNDFQKGDIAEGYSVSREKKESFPLTVTSAQKNPTAFYLCASSTPDRVDGELFFGEGSRLTVL.

Regarding this clone: Other DNA sequences in this specimen translate into the identical CDR3. The chain combines TRBV6-1 with TRBJ1-5; D remains ambiguous. Germline V lookup: CDR1 MNHNS, CDR2 SASEGT. The CDR3 runs 13 residues. Trimming pared 0 bases from V and 7 bases from J, leaving 7 bases between. The CDR3 loop reads CASSEALHQPQHF. As DNA, the CDR3 is TGTGCCAGCAGTGAAGCGCTTCACCAGCCCCAGCATTTT.

V and J are TRBV5-1 and TRBJ2-7; D is perhaps TRBD1 (6 bases). CDR1 is SGHRS, CDR2 YFSETQ, per germline. The CDR3 is 14 amino acids. The V gene lost 1 base and the J gene lost 6 bases, with 14 bases spanning the gap. CDR3 loop: CASSLPTWTAEQYF. Written as DNA, the CDR3 is TGCGCCAGCAGCTTGCCGACCTGGACAGCCGAGCAGTACTTC.

The chain employs TRBV10-1 and TRBJ2-2, with TRBD2 matching over 14 bases. Germline V gene data show CDR1 as WNHNN and CDR2 as SYGVQD (reference sequence). CDR3 size: 16 residues. V lost 6 bases to trimming and J lost 7 bases; unmatched junction nucleotides: 7. As DNA, the CDR3 is TGCGCCAGCAGCGAGACTAGCGGGGGGGCCGTCGGGGAGCTGTTTTTT. Amino acid sequence: CASSETSGGAVGELFF.

The chain joins TRBV5-6 to TRBJ2-5; D may correspond to TRBD1 or TRBD2 (5 bases each). The ends were cut back, 3 bases at V and 2 bases at J, with 11 bases in the middle. Per the germline V gene, CDR1 is SGHDT and CDR2 is YYEEEE. The CDR3 spans 14 residues. CDR3 coding DNA: TGTGCCAGCAGCTCCCGGGACGTTCAAGAGACCCAGTACTTC. It yields the protein CASSSRDVQETQYF. The whole variable domain, remainder taken from reference TRBV5-6 and TRBJ2-5, is DAGVTQSPTHLIKTRGQQVTLRCSPKSGHDTVSWYQQALGQGPQFIFQYYEEEERQRGNFPDRFSGHQFPNYSSELNVNALLLGDSALYLCASSSRDVQETQYFGPGTRLLVL.

The chain employs TRBV27 and TRBJ1-4; no definite D call. The germline V gene has CDR1 MNHEY and CDR2 SMNVEV (reference sequence). V lost 2 bases and J 8 bases, leaving 12 bases between the germline ends. CDR3 length equals 14 residues. The CDR3 spells CASSLRVFGEKLFF. The CDR3 coding sequence is TGTGCCAGCAGTTTAAGGGTTTTTGGCGAAAAACTGTTTTTT.

J is TRBJ2-7 and V is TRBV5-1; D gene unclear. This CDR3 has 14 amino acids. V was trimmed by 0 bases and J by 5 bases, leaving 12 bases between them. Germline CDR1 SGHRS, CDR2 YFSETQ. The CDR3 reads CASSLDARNNEQYF. CDR3 sequence (DNA): TGCGCCAGCAGCTTGGACGCGCGGAACAACGAGCAGTACTTC. The full variable domain, rest sourced from reference TRBV5-1 and TRBJ2-7, is KAGVTQTPRYLIKTRGQQVTLSCSPISGHRSVSWYQQTPGQGLQFLFEYFSETQRNKGNFPGRFSGRQFSNSRSEMNVSTLELGDSALYLCASSLDARNNEQYFGPGTRLTVT.